This entry lists 31 T cell receptor beta chains sequenced from one sample in a study of blood T cell repertoires in COVID-19. Sequencing was performed with immunoSEQ multiplex PCR; in TCRdb, only in-frame clones are kept and a portion is missing. The data hold 270,000 or so clones, with nearly 90% observed a single time. Sequencing input: peripheral blood. The source is a woman in her sixties with COVID-19, enrolled during active disease.

V is TRBV5-1 and J is TRBJ1-6; 8 positions match TRBD1. Germline loops: CDR1 SGHRS, CDR2 YFSETQ. Unmatched junction bases numbered 7, after V lost 4 bases and J lost 7 bases. This CDR3 is 15 amino acids long. The CDR3 spells CASSPGQGGNSPLHF. In nucleotides, the CDR3 is TGCGCCAGCAGCCCAGGACAGGGTGGAAATTCACCCCTCCACTTT.

The chain employs TRBV9 and TRBJ2-4; D is perhaps TRBD1 (5 bases). Germline CDR1 SGDLS, CDR2 YYNGEE. The CDR3 length is 14 residues. Trimming shortened V by 1 base and J by 8 bases, and 13 bases separated the two germline ends. CDR3 region: CASSVLPSRDIQYF. Written as DNA, the CDR3 is TGTGCCAGCAGCGTACTCCCCTCCAGGGACATTCAGTACTTC. Complete variable domain (other parts from reference TRBV9 and TRBJ2-4): DSGVTQTPKHLITATGQRVTLRCSPRSGDLSVYWYQQSLDQGLQFLIQYYNGEERAKGNILERFSAQQFPDLHSELNLSSLELGDSALYFCASSVLPSRDIQYFGAGTRLSVL.

The rearrangement joins TRBV7-2 to TRBJ2-7; D is perhaps TRBD1 (6 bases). This CDR3 contains 14 residues. Looked up from germline, CDR1 is SGHTA and CDR2 is FQGNSA. The germline V and J ends were trimmed by 4 bases and 1 base, with 11 bases remaining between them. The CDR3 loop reads CASSSGHGSYEQYF. The CDR3 DNA reads TGTGCCAGCAGCTCGGGACATGGATCCTACGAGCAGTACTTC.

The chain combines TRBV19 with TRBJ1-6, with TRBD1 matching 9 bases. Germline CDR1 and CDR2: LNHDA and SQIVND (reference sequence). V lost 4 bases and J lost 7; bases outside the gene matches: 8. This CDR3 region has 16 residues. The CDR3 here is CASSTQGATDNSPLHF. CDR3 sequence (DNA): TGTGCCAGTAGTACACAGGGGGCAACCGACAATTCACCCCTCCACTTT.

This clone was seen a single time. V usage is TRBV24-1 and J usage is TRBJ2-3; D remains unclear. Germline CDR1 reads KGHDR; CDR2 reads SFDVKD. The CDR3 contains 13 residues. The V gene lost 4 bases and the J gene lost 3 bases, with 7 bases spanning the gap. The DNA for the CDR3 is TGTGCCACCAGTGACCCTCCGACAGATACGCAGTATTTT. Its protein product is CATSDPPTDTQYF.

This clone was counted a single time. The chain combines TRBV5-4 with TRBJ1-2; maybe TRBD1 (5 bases). V was pared by 6 bases and J by 6 bases, with 18 bases between. The CDR3 length is 14 residues. Germline values: CDR1 SGHNT, CDR2 YYREEE (reference sequence). CDR3 in DNA: TGTGCCAGCAACCCAAGTAGGCCGGGGGATGGCTACACCTTC. Its protein is CASNPSRPGDGYTF. The full variable domain, with the rest looked up from reference TRBV5-4 and TRBJ1-2, is ETGVTQSPTHLIKTRGQQVTLRCSSQSGHNTVSWYQQALGQGPQFIFQYYREEENGRGNFPPRFSGLQFPNYSSELNVNALELDDSALYLCASNPSRPGDGYTFGSGTRLTVV.

This clone appeared once. The chain combines TRBV9 with TRBJ2-1; TRBD2 aligns across 9 bases. The CDR3 has 18 residues. V lost 0 bases to trimming and J lost 7 bases; unmatched junction nucleotides: 14. CDR1 and CDR2 (germline): SGDLS, YYNGEE. CDR3 residues: CASSVGGSGGPKRNEQFF. The CDR3 nucleotides read TGTGCCAGCAGCGTAGGCGGGAGCGGGGGGCCGAAAAGGAATGAGCAGTTCTTC.

This chain joins TRBV5-1 and TRBJ2-3; a weak D match, TRBD2 (5 bases). The length of the CDR3 is 14 residues. Trimming cost V 2 bases and J 2 bases, with 9 bases left between them. The V gene's germline CDR1 is SGHRS and CDR2 YFSETQ. CDR3 region: CASSFNRDTDTQYF. CDR3 nucleotides: TGCGCCAGCAGCTTTAATCGGGACACAGATACGCAGTATTTT.

V is TRBV9 and J is TRBJ1-2; D is possibly TRBD1 (6 bases). Between the trimmed V and J ends, which lost 3 bases and 1 base, there was a span of 25 bases. This CDR3 is 19 amino acids long. CDR1 SGDLS and CDR2 YYNGEE come from the germline V gene. The DNA of the CDR3 is TGTGCCAGCAGCGCCGCGACAGGTTTAAGACCCAGTTTTAACTATGGCTACACCTTC. Amino acids: CASSAATGLRPSFNYGYTF.

CDR3 sequence: CASSYRDRASDTEAFF. CDR3 nucleotide sequence: TGTGCCAGCAGTTACAGGGACAGGGCAAGCGACACTGAAGCTTTCTTT. The chain carries TRBV6-6 and TRBJ1-1; 9 bases agree with TRBD1. The CDR3 length is 16 residues. Germline V gene data show CDR1 as MNHNY and CDR2 as SVGAGI (reference sequence). J gave up 3 bases and V 2 bases, and 7 bases lay outside the gene matches.

In nucleotides, the CDR3 is TGTGCTAGTGCTCCTAGCGGTCCTACCGGGGAGCTGTTTTTT. Its translation is CASAPSGPTGELFF. The chain carries TRBV12-5 and TRBJ2-2, with TRBD2 matching over 7 bases. There are 14 residues in the CDR3. Germline V CDR1 and CDR2: LGHNT, FRNRAP. V gave up 7 bases and J gave up 5 bases; unmatched junction bases: 7.

Concerning this clone itself: One end of the junction does not line up with germline, which may come from a read error. The J gene is TRBJ2-5, the V gene TRBV7-2; a possible D gene is TRBD1 (6 bases). From germline, CDR1 is SGHTA and CDR2 FQGNSA. The CDR3 covers 15 residues. Here the CDR3 DNA reads TGTGCCAGCAGCCCCCTCGGGACACCTCAAGGGACCCAGTACTTC. Amino acids: CASSPLGTPQGTQYF.

The CDR3 region is CASSFLREGTEAFF. CDR3 DNA: TGCGCCAGCAGCTTTCTGAGGGAGGGTACTGAAGCTTTCTTT. The V gene is TRBV5-1, the J gene TRBJ1-1, with D unresolved. The CDR3 consists of 14 residues. CDR1 is SGHRS, CDR2 YFSETQ, per germline. With 2 bases removed from V and 5 bases from J, the gap between germline ends came to 13 bases.

The V and J genes are TRBV18 and TRBJ1-2; 7 bases match TRBD1. The CDR3 covers 13 residues. V gave up 5 bases and J gave up 2 bases; unmatched junction bases: 2. Germline values: CDR1 KGHSH, CDR2 LQKENI. The CDR3 region has the DNA TGTGCCAGCTCATGGGACAGCAACTATGGCTACACCTTC. Its translation is CASSWDSNYGYTF.

By its share, this clone is medium-sized. CDR3 loop: CASSPRTSGDQETQYF. CDR3 coding DNA: TGTGCCAGCAGCCCGCGGACTAGCGGGGACCAAGAGACCCAGTACTTC. The chain uses TRBV4-2 and TRBJ2-5, with 12 bases that match TRBD2. The ends lost 4 bases at V and 0 bases at J; junction bases unmatched: 3. Germline assignment: CDR1 LGHNA and CDR2 YNFKEQ. CDR3 length: 16 amino acids.

The genes are TRBV5-4 and TRBJ1-2, with D perhaps TRBD1 (6 bases). V gave up 8 bases and J gave up 8 bases, with 25 bases separating them. CDR1 SGHNT and CDR2 YYREEE come from the germline V gene (reference sequence). The CDR3 loop spans 15 amino acids. CDR3 nucleotide sequence: TGTGCCAGTACAGTATCCGCGGGGGGGGCGGAAGGCTACACCTTC. Residues: CASTVSAGGAEGYTF.

The chain links TRBV6-2 or TRBV6-3 to TRBJ2-3; 7 bases match TRBD2. V shed 5 bases and J 2 bases; nucleotides not matched to a gene: 4. The germline CDR1 and CDR2 sequences are MNHEY and SVGEGT. CDR3 size: 14 residues. CDR3 loop: CASSKSGTTDTQYF. CDR3 nucleotides: TGTGCCAGCAGTAAGAGCGGGACCACAGATACGCAGTATTTT.

The chain has TRBV5-8 and TRBJ2-3; perhaps TRBD2 as D (6 bases). Per germline, CDR1 SGHTS and CDR2 YDEGEE. V was cut by 4 bases and J by 7 bases, with 13 bases left in between. The CDR3 spans 13 residues. The CDR3 nucleotides read TGTGCCAGCAGCCTGCGGGGAGGTCATACGCAGTATTTT. Protein product: CASSLRGGHTQYF.

The J gene is TRBJ2-3, the V gene TRBV24-1, with 14 nucleotides matching TRBD2. Germline V gene data show CDR1 as KGHDR and CDR2 as SFDVKD. There are 17 residues in the CDR3. V was clipped by 7 bases and J by 3 bases; unmatched bases: 8. The CDR3 spells CATSGPGTSGGTDTQYF. DNA of the CDR3: TGTGCCACCAGCGGACCAGGGACTAGCGGGGGAACAGATACGCAGTATTTT.

This sequence joins TRBV21-1 and TRBJ1-2. TRBV21-1 is flagged as a pseudogene. The CDR3 runs 14 residues. CDR3 DNA: TGTGCCAGCTCAAGCGGGGGGTTACCCTATGGCTACACCTTC. Translation: CASSSGGLPYGYTF.

This chain uses TRBV28 with TRBJ1-2, with a possible D match to TRBD1 (5 bases). Germline V gives CDR1 MDHEN, CDR2 SYDVKM. The CDR3 totals 14 residues. Trimming stripped 1 base from V and 2 bases from J, with 8 bases between. DNA of the CDR3: TGTGCCAGCAGTTTATACAGGAGAAACTATGGCTACACCTTC. It yields the protein CASSLYRRNYGYTF.

This rearrangement joins TRBV4-1 to TRBJ2-6; no definite D call. This CDR3 spans 17 amino acids. The germline V gene has CDR1 MGHRA and CDR2 YSYEKL. V gave up 3 bases and J gave up 0 bases, with 12 bases separating them. The CDR3 nucleotides read TGCGCCAGCAGCCAGCGATCTGGAGCCTCTGGGGCCAACGTCCTGACTTTC. Residues: CASSQRSGASGANVLTF.

The chain uses TRBV6-2 or TRBV6-3 and TRBJ2-3; D perhaps matches TRBD2 (5 bases). Germline CDR1 and CDR2: MNHEY and SVGEGT. V was pared by 2 bases and J by 3 bases, with 18 bases between. The CDR3 sequence is 17 residues long. Here the CDR3 DNA reads TGTGCCAGCAGTTACACGCTAGCCAAAGACTCTACAGATACGCAGTATTTT. It is translated as CASSYTLAKDSTDTQYF.

This chain connects TRBV11-1 to TRBJ1-2; TRBD1 might be the D (6 bases). With 1 base removed from V and 4 bases from J, the gap between germline ends came to 13 bases. From germline, CDR1 is SGHAT and CDR2 FQDESV (reference sequence). The CDR3 is 15 residues long. The CDR3 here is CASSLDGGQTYGYTF. CDR3 DNA sequence: TGTGCCAGCAGCTTAGATGGCGGACAGACCTATGGCTACACCTTC.

This chain joins TRBV7-2 and TRBJ1-2, with a weak D call TRBD1 (6 bases). The germline CDR1 and CDR2 sequences are SGHTA and FQGNSA. There are 18 residues in the CDR3. Trimming cost V 1 base and J 8 bases, with 26 bases left between them. CDR3 residues: CASSLGRRRGGAMGGYTF. The DNA for the CDR3 is TGTGCCAGCAGCTTAGGAAGGCGGCGAGGGGGGGCGATGGGCGGCTACACCTTC.

This chain uses TRBV7-2 with TRBJ1-1; possibly TRBD1 for D (5 bases). The CDR3 is made up of 17 amino acids. Germline CDR1 and CDR2: SGHTA and FQGNSA. V shed 3 bases and J shed 3 bases, with 20 bases lying between them. The CDR3 DNA follows: TGTGCCAGCAGCTTCCTACCTCCCGGGACTCCAGACACTGAAGCTTTCTTT. Translated: CASSFLPPGTPDTEAFF.

In this sample, this clone turned up a few times. The gene calls are TRBV29-1 and TRBJ2-5; D uncertain. CDR3 size: 12 residues. The V end lost 4 bases, the J end lost 4 bases, and 10 bases lay between the germline ends. The germline V gene has CDR1 SQVTM and CDR2 ANQGSEA. The CDR3 is CSVVPGGETQYF. The CDR3 region has the DNA TGCAGCGTTGTCCCAGGTGGAGAGACCCAGTACTTC.

The V gene is TRBV7-9, the J gene TRBJ2-7, with 12 bases fitting TRBD2. The germline CDR1 and CDR2 sequences are SEHNR and FQNEAQ (reference sequence). Trimming cost V 5 bases and J 3 bases; bases outside gene matches: 2. The CDR3 is made up of 14 amino acids. In DNA, the CDR3 is TGTGCCAGCAGCCAGACTAGCGGGGGCTACGAGCAGTACTTC. As protein: CASSQTSGGYEQYF.

This sequence joins TRBV14 and TRBJ1-1; TRBD1 might be the D (6 bases). V shed 6 bases and J shed 8 bases, with 22 bases lying between them. Germline V gene data show CDR1 as SGHDN and CDR2 as FVKESK. The CDR3 is 15 amino acids. CDR3 sequence reads: CASSRLQGEGAEAFF. In DNA, the CDR3 is TGTGCCAGCAGTCGATTACAGGGTGAAGGAGCGGAAGCTTTCTTT.

V is TRBV19 and J is TRBJ1-5; tentative D call: TRBD1 (5 bases). The V end was cut by 3 bases, the J end by 4 bases, with 13 bases between. The CDR3 totals 15 residues. CDR1 and CDR2 from the germline V gene are LNHDA and SQIVND (reference sequence). The CDR3 DNA is TGTGCCAGTAGTATGGAAGGGGCTAGGAATCAGCCCCAGCATTTT. Protein: CASSMEGARNQPQHF.

This chain connects TRBV5-5 to TRBJ1-4; 7 positions match TRBD1. J lost 3 bases, V lost 4 bases, and 6 bases had no gene match. The CDR3 extends over 15 amino acids. Germline lookup yields CDR1 SGHKS and CDR2 YYEKEE (reference sequence). Written as DNA, the CDR3 is TGTGCCAGCAGCGCCCCACAGGGGTCTAATGAAAAACTGTTTTTT. It codes for CASSAPQGSNEKLFF.